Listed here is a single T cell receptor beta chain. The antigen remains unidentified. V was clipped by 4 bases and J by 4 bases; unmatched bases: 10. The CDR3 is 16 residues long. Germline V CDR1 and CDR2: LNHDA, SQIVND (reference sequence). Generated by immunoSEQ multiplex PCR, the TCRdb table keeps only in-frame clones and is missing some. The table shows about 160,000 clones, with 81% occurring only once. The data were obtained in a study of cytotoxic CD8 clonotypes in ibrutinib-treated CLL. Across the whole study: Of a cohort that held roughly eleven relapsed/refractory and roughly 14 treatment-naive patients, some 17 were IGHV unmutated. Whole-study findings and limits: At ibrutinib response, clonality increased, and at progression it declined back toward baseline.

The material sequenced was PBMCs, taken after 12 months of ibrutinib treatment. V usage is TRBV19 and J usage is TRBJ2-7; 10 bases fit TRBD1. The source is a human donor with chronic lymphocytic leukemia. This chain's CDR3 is CASSTLPGQGSYEQYF. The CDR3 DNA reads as TGTGCCAGTAGTACTCTCCCGGGACAGGGGTCGTACGAGCAGTACTTC.